Listed below are T cell receptor beta chains from one sample, sequenced in a study of post-analysis software for immune sequencing data. TCRdb called the PCR reads again in MiXCR, with one record for every CDR3 protein. The sample has 750,000 to 950,000 distinct CDR3 sequences; about 50% are singletons. What was sequenced was blood. These receptor sequences come from a girl between 5 and 17 years old with multiple sclerosis. Both conserved end residues are part of each CDR3. A D gene is named only where the DNA matches it firmly. The listing skips clone size in some rows; elsewhere it reads once, few, many or a size class.

clone_size | d_call | cdr3_length | j_call | v_call | cdr3_aa | cdr3_nt
once | . | 14 | TRBJ2-5 | TRBV27 | CASSLDRTEETQYF | TGTGCCAGCAGCCTAGACAGGACAGAAGAGACCCAGTACTTC
once | TRBD2 | 12 | TRBJ2-5 | TRBV29-1 | CSGKSGRETQYF | TGCAGCGGCAAAAGCGGGAGAGAGACCCAGTACTTC
. | . | 17 | TRBJ1-5 | TRBV21-1 | CASSKVGDSNSNQPQHF | TGTGCCAGCAGCAAAGTGGGGGACAGCAATAGCAATCAGCCCCAGCATTTT
. | TRBD1 | 17 | TRBJ2-3 | TRBV4-1 | CASSQDWDSVTADTQYF | TGCGCCAGCAGCCAAGATTGGGACAGCGTTACCGCAGATACGCAGTATTTT
few | TRBD2 | 17 | TRBJ2-5 | TRBV5-1 | CASSRGLAGGPQETQYF | TGCGCCAGCAGCCGCGGACTAGCGGGAGGCCCACAAGAGACCCAGTACTTC
few | . | 13 | TRBJ1-2 | TRBV10-3 | CAIKGGVSYGYTF | TGTGCCATCAAAGGAGGAGTCTCGTATGGCTACACCTTC
. | . | 15 | TRBJ2-7 | TRBV20-1 | CSARPLLGGYYEQYF | TGCAGTGCTAGACCCCTTCTGGGTGGTTACTACGAGCAGTACTTC
few | . | 13 | TRBJ2-3 | TRBV10-3 | CAISANRDDTQYF | TGTGCCATCAGTGCGAACAGGGATGATACGCAGTATTTT
once | . | 14 | TRBJ2-1 | TRBV7-9 | CASSLRLGPGEQFF | TGTGCCAGCAGCCTGCGACTAGGGCCGGGTGAGCAGTTCTTC
. | TRBD2 | 22 | TRBJ2-1 | TRBV11-2 | CASSSTWGAGGSSGVSYNEQFF | TGTGCCAGCAGCTCCACCTGGGGCGCGGGGGGGTCTAGCGGGGTTTCCTACAATGAGCAGTTCTTC
. | . | 15 | TRBJ2-5 | TRBV5-5 | CASSLVTEQQETQYF | TGTGCCAGCAGCTTGGTAACAGAACAACAAGAGACCCAGTACTTC
. | TRBD1 | 14 | TRBJ2-7 | TRBV10-3 | CAISDLQGANEQYF | TGTGCCATCAGTGACCTACAGGGGGCTAACGAGCAGTACTTC
. | . | 14 | TRBJ2-7 | TRBV12-3/TRBV12-4 | CASSLRGPAYEQYF | TGTGCCAGCAGTTTACGGGGGCCAGCCTACGAGCAGTACTTC
few | TRBD1 | 13 | TRBJ2-7 | TRBV20-1 | CSAIRGLENEQYF | TGCAGTGCTATCAGGGGGTTAGAGAACGAGCAGTACTTC
few | . | 15 | TRBJ2-7 | TRBV20-1 | CSARYLSGQTYEQYF | TGCAGTGCTAGATACCTGTCCGGCCAGACCTACGAGCAGTACTTC
few | . | 15 | TRBJ2-3 | TRBV12-5 | CASGLAQRETDTQYF | TGTGCTAGTGGTTTGGCACAAAGGGAGACAGATACGCAGTATTTT
. | . | 13 | TRBJ2-7 | TRBV7-6 | CASSLESIYEQYF | TGTGCCAGCAGCTTAGAATCGATCTACGAGCAGTACTTC
few | . | 10 | TRBJ1-4 | TRBV12-3/TRBV12-4 | CASAREKLFF | TGTGCCAGCGCCCGCGAAAAACTGTTTTTT